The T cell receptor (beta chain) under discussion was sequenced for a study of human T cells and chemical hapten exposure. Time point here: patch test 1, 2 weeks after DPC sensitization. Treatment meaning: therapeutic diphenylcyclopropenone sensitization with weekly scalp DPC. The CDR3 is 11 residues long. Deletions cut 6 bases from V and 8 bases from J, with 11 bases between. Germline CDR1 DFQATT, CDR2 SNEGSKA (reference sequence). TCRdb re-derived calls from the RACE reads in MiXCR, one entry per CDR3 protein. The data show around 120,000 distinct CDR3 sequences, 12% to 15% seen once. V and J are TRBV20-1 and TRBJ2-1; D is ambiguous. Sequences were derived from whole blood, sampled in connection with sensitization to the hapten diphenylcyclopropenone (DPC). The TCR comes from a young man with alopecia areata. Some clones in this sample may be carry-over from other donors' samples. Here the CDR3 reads CSAALFDEQFF. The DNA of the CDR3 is TGCAGTGCCGCGTTGTTCGATGAGCAGTTCTTC.